The 22 T cell receptor beta chains reported below all come from one sample, sequenced in a study of metastatic and nonmetastatic thyroid tumors. TCRdb reprocessed the PCR reads using MiXCR. The sample records roughly 32,000 clones, approximately 20% being singletons. Prior to thyroid surgery, none of the patients had received any treatment. The sequenced material came from blood. Receptors originate from a female donor with papillary thyroid cancer or a benign thyroid nodule (not recorded which). Some clones in this sample may be carry-over from other donors' samples.

This clone appeared many times. V is TRBV6-5 and J is TRBJ2-5; tentatively, D is TRBD2 (5 bases). Germline CDR1 and CDR2: MNHEY and SVGAGI. This CDR3 comprises 16 residues. The V and J ends lost 0 bases and 5 bases respectively, with 16 bases between them. The DNA for the CDR3 is TGTGCCAGCAGTTACTCTTTCGCGAGGGTTGGGGAGACCCAGTACTTC. It yields the protein CASSYSFARVGETQYF.

This clone was picked up many times. A single base separates this from a much larger clone, so it may be a read error. The CDR3 loop reads CASNLLPGASYEQYF. The CDR3 DNA reads as TGTGCCAGCAACCTCCTACCCGGGGCCTCCTACGAGCAGTACTTC. The V call is TRBV2, the J call TRBJ2-7, with D perhaps given as TRBD1 or TRBD2 (5 bases each). CDR3 length: 15 amino acids. The V gene's germline CDR1 is SNHLY and CDR2 FYNNEI. Between the trimmed V and J ends, which lost 7 bases and 0 bases, there was a span of 16 bases. Together with reference TRBV2 and TRBJ2-7, the CDR3 gives the full variable domain: EPEVTQTPSHQVTQMGQEVILRCVPISNHLYFYWYRQILGQKVEFLVSFYNNEISEKSEIFDDQFSVERPDGSNFTLKIRSTKLEDSAMYFCASNLLPGASYEQYFGPGTRLTVT.

There are many counts of this clone. The genes are TRBV2 and TRBJ2-1, with D maybe TRBD2 (5 bases). With 11 bases removed from V and 0 bases from J, the gap between germline ends came to 11 bases. This CDR3 region has 13 residues. Germline lookup yields CDR1 SNHLY and CDR2 FYNNEI. The CDR3 DNA reads as TGTGCCTGTCGGCGGGTCTCCTACAATGAGCAGTTCTTC. Its protein product is CACRRVSYNEQFF.

This chain uses TRBV5-1 with TRBJ2-7; D may be TRBD1 (6 bases). This CDR3 contains 15 residues. Per the germline V gene, CDR1 is SGHRS and CDR2 is YFSETQ. The ends were cut back, 0 bases at V and 4 bases at J, with 14 bases in the middle. The CDR3 nucleotides read TGCGCCAGCAGCTTGGACGTGACAGGTACTTACGAGCAGTACTTC. Protein: CASSLDVTGTYEQYF. The full variable domain, in which reference TRBV5-1 and TRBJ2-7 provide the parts outside the CDR3, is KAGVTQTPRYLIKTRGQQVTLSCSPISGHRSVSWYQQTPGQGLQFLFEYFSETQRNKGNFPGRFSGRQFSNSRSEMNVSTLELGDSALYLCASSLDVTGTYEQYFGPGTRLTVT.

In its sample, this clone was seen a few times. DNA for the CDR3: TGTGCCAGCAGTTACTCGATGGGGACAGGATCCCGGAACACTGAAGCTTTCTTT. It encodes CASSYSMGTGSRNTEAFF. V and J are TRBV6-5 and TRBJ1-1; 8 bases fit TRBD1. The germline CDR1 and CDR2 sequences are MNHEY and SVGAGI. Trimming at V came to 0 bases and at J to 1 base, leaving 10 bases not matched to a gene. The CDR3 spans 18 residues.

The chain recombines TRBV13 with TRBJ2-5; D gene ambiguous. Germline values: CDR1 PRHDT, CDR2 FYEKMQ (reference sequence). V was shortened by 4 bases and J by 2 bases, with 17 bases between the two germline ends. This CDR3 contains 16 residues. For the CDR3, the DNA is TGTGCCAGCAGCTCCCGAAGAGGTCGGTGTCAAGAGACCCAGTACTTC. Protein product: CASSSRRGRCQETQYF.

There are many counts of this clone. This chain uses TRBV20-1 with TRBJ1-4; D remains unclear. The length of the CDR3 is 14 residues. Germline V CDR1 and CDR2: DFQATT, SNEGSKA (reference sequence). Trimming removed 1 base at V and 3 bases at J, with 9 bases between. CDR3 sequence (DNA): TGCAGTGCTAGAGTCCCGACCCCTAATGAAAAACTGTTTTTT. It codes for CSARVPTPNEKLFF.

This clone was found many times. CDR3 sequence: CASSLSGGVYGYTF. DNA for the CDR3: TGTGCCAGCAGTTTGTCAGGAGGTGTTTATGGCTACACCTTC. The V and J genes are TRBV28 and TRBJ1-2, with D uncertain. The V end lost 3 bases, the J end lost 5 bases, and 13 bases lay between the germline ends. Per germline, CDR1 MDHEN and CDR2 SYDVKM. This CDR3 contains 14 residues.

This clone was recorded many times. This chain connects TRBV25-1 to TRBJ2-1, with D unresolved. In germline, CDR1 is MGHDK, CDR2 SYGVNS. The CDR3 is 15 residues long. V was shortened by 7 bases and J by 3 bases, with 16 bases between the two germline ends. CDR3 DNA: TGTGCCAGCAAGGGTAAGACTGACAACTACAATGAGCAGTTCTTC. Amino acids: CASKGKTDNYNEQFF.

This clone has more than one count but fewer than ten. A much larger clone lies one base from this, so it may be a read error. This rearrangement joins TRBV5-1 to TRBJ2-1; possibly TRBD2 for D (6 bases). Germline CDR1 is SGHRS and CDR2 is YFSETQ. Trimming pared 6 bases from V and 0 bases from J, leaving 22 bases between. The CDR3 is 18 amino acids. This chain's CDR3 is CASTPGGLGFLSYNEQFF. Written as DNA, the CDR3 is TGCGCCAGCACCCCTGGGGGGTTAGGATTTCTCTCCTACAATGAGCAGTTCTTC.

The chain combines TRBV28 with TRBJ1-2; D is unclear. CDR3 length: 15 amino acids. Per germline, CDR1 MDHEN and CDR2 SYDVKM. The V end lost 1 base, the J end lost 7 bases, and 16 bases lay between the germline ends. CDR3 protein: CASSLYSADRRGYTF. CDR3 DNA: TGTGCCAGCAGTTTATACAGCGCAGACCGGCGTGGCTACACCTTC.

A few counts support this clone. This chain uses TRBV19 with TRBJ1-4; tentative D call: TRBD1 (5 bases). Germline CDR1 LNHDA, CDR2 SQIVND (reference sequence). The length of the CDR3 is 14 residues. Between the trimmed V and J ends, which lost 6 bases and 4 bases, there was a span of 12 bases. The CDR3 here is CASSPREYNEKLFF. The CDR3 coding sequence is TGTGCCAGTAGCCCCAGGGAGTATAATGAAAAACTGTTTTTT.

Many counts were recorded for this clone. The chain recombines TRBV11-1 with TRBJ1-5, with a tentative D call TRBD1 (5 bases). This CDR3 region has 16 residues. Trimming cost V 2 bases and J 0 bases, with 11 bases left between them. Germline V lookup: CDR1 SGHAT, CDR2 FQDESV (reference sequence). CDR3 nucleotides: TGTGCCAGCAGCTTAACCGGGGCCCATAGCAATCAGCCCCAGCATTTT. Encoded protein: CASSLTGAHSNQPQHF.

This clone was picked up many times. J is TRBJ2-3 and V is TRBV19; D is ambiguous. This CDR3 has 11 amino acids. Looked up from germline, CDR1 is LNHDA and CDR2 is SQIVND (reference sequence). Trimming left V 3 bases short and J 14 bases short, with 12 bases between. Here the CDR3 reads CASSIADKRYF. CDR3 in DNA: TGTGCCAGTAGTATCGCCGACAAACGGTATTTT.

This clone occurred many times. One base away lies a much larger clone, so this may be a sequencing read error. The rearrangement links TRBV20-1 to TRBJ2-2; D gene uncertain. CDR3 length: 14 amino acids. Deletions cut 8 bases from V and 1 base from J, with 14 bases between. In germline, CDR1 is DFQATT, CDR2 SNEGSKA (reference sequence). The CDR3 reads CSTRLSLNTGELFF. CDR3 DNA sequence: TGCAGTACCCGCTTGAGTTTGAACACCGGGGAGCTGTTTTTT.

This clone was recorded at least ten times. V usage is TRBV19 and J usage is TRBJ2-3; TRBD2 matches 7 bases. The germline gives CDR1 LNHDA, CDR2 SQIVND (reference sequence). V dropped 5 bases and J dropped 6; count of bases not matched to a gene: 11. The CDR3 spans 15 residues. Here the CDR3 reads CASSSRAGWVDTQYF. Here the CDR3 DNA reads TGTGCCAGTAGTTCAAGAGCGGGATGGGTGGATACGCAGTATTTT.

Many counts were recorded for this clone. This chain joins TRBV10-2 and TRBJ2-1; D ambiguous. Germline V lookup: CDR1 WSHSY, CDR2 SAAADI. V was shortened by 5 bases and J by 6 bases, with 20 bases between the two germline ends. The CDR3 is 16 residues long. CDR3 coding DNA: TGCGCCAGCAGTCTTCTCCGGGCTGCGTTCAGCAATGAGCAGTTCTTC. Translation: CASSLLRAAFSNEQFF.

Ten or more counts support this clone. The chain couples TRBV30 to TRBJ1-2, with 7 bases lining up with TRBD1. CDR1 is GTSNPN and CDR2 is SVGIG in the germline V gene (reference sequence). Losses at the gene ends were 0 bases for V and 7 bases for J; bases not matched to a gene: 5. The CDR3 contains 13 residues. This chain's CDR3 is CAWSVRQGSGYTF. CDR3 nucleotides: TGTGCCTGGAGTGTACGACAGGGCTCTGGCTACACCTTC.

This clone was counted ten times or more. V is TRBV10-3 and J is TRBJ2-1, with D uncertain. V was trimmed by 1 base and J by 0 bases, leaving 13 bases between them. Per germline, CDR1 ENHRY and CDR2 SYGVKD. This CDR3 has 17 residues. The CDR3 DNA is TGTGCCATCAGTGAGTATGGCACCCAGAGCTCCTACAATGAGCAGTTCTTC. Amino acids: CAISEYGTQSSYNEQFF.

This clone came up many times. The chain carries TRBV7-3 and TRBJ1-5, with a tentative D call TRBD1 (6 bases). Trimming stripped 2 bases from V and 1 base from J, with 9 bases between. Germline CDR1 is SGHTA and CDR2 is FQGTGA. The CDR3 covers 15 residues. The CDR3 reads CASSLVGQSNQPQHF. The DNA for the CDR3 is TGTGCCAGCAGCTTAGTGGGACAAAGCAATCAGCCCCAGCATTTT.

The table lists this clone with many counts. The V and J genes are TRBV6-1 and TRBJ2-1, with TRBD2 matching 7 bases. The germline V gene encodes CDR1 MNHNS and CDR2 SASEGT. V gave up 5 bases and J gave up 7 bases; unmatched junction bases: 14. The CDR3 contains 16 residues. This CDR3 is CASSPPWRGSSNEQFF. The CDR3 DNA reads TGTGCCAGCAGTCCCCCCTGGCGCGGGAGTAGTAATGAGCAGTTCTTC.

This clone was recorded at least ten times. The chain employs TRBV7-3 and TRBJ2-1; D is undetermined. Germline V gene lookup returns CDR1 SGHTA and CDR2 FQGTGA. The CDR3 has 15 residues. V lost 2 bases and J lost 4, with 12 bases in between. The DNA of the CDR3 is TGTGCCAGCAGCTTATTGGCAGGACCTTACAATGAGCAGTTCTTC. Its protein product is CASSLLAGPYNEQFF. The whole variable domain, remainder taken from reference TRBV7-3 and TRBJ2-1, is GAGVSQTPSNKVTEKGKYVELRCDPISGHTALYWYRQSLGQGPEFLIYFQGTGAADDSGLPNDRFFAVRPEGSVSTLKIQRTERGDSAVYLCASSLLAGPYNEQFFGPGTRLTVL.